This TCR beta chain was captured in a study of blood T cell repertoires in COVID-19. Study details: Researchers got acute and convalescent COVID-19 samples from the United States, Italy and Spain. Sources were T cells, B-cell-depleted T cells, or PBMCs; the material itself was cDNA or gDNA.

CDR1 is LNHDA and CDR2 is SQIVND in the germline V gene (reference sequence). This CDR3 has 17 amino acids. V was trimmed by 0 bases and J by 2 bases, leaving 14 bases between them. Only in-frame clones appear in the TCRdb table, and some are missing; sequencing was by immunoSEQ multiplex PCR. The repertoire consists of tens of thousands of clones, with around 84% occurring once and the leading ten covering about 12%. The sequenced material came from peripheral blood. V and J are TRBV19 and TRBJ1-5, with D maybe TRBD1 (5 bases). The clonotype comes from a human donor in a cohort sampled during active COVID-19. The CDR3 coding sequence is TGTGCCAGTAGTATAGATCTTGGAGGGGCCCGCAATCAGCCCCAGCATTTT. The encoded protein is CASSIDLGGARNQPQHF.